This T cell receptor beta chain was sequenced for a study of blood T cells in healthy people across ages. The CDR3 totals 14 residues. In germline, CDR1 is SGHRS, CDR2 YFSETQ. Together with a sample-barcoded 5' primer, a J-beta primer mix was included in a second PCR lasting roughly 6 to 12 cycles. Each of the samples gave a minimum of 3 million paired-end reads that contained CDR3. TCRdb reprocessed the 5' RACE reads with MiXCR, giving one entry per CDR3 protein. This table has 600,000 to 850,000 distinct CDR3 sequences, about 25% appearing once. For this clonotype: The antigen is not known.

General study results and limits: Both higher diversity and more naive CD4+ cells marked long-lived donors when set against aged donors.

In addition, the sample was reused for a study of T cells of mothers and their children. Per that paper: About six children, together with their three healthy Caucasian mothers, made up the donors. With the M1S primer of the second PCR, sample barcodes and 2-4 random nucleotides were added.

The sequenced sample was blood. This sequence originates from a boy younger than 18 in good health. The rearrangement links TRBV5-1 to TRBJ2-7; 7 nucleotides line up with TRBD1. The J call may be mistaken, given a closer DNA end match to TRBJ2-5. The DNA of the CDR3 is TGCGCCAGCAGCTTCGAGGGGGCGGGAGAGACCCAGTACTTC. Translated: CASSFEGAGETQYF.